Below are 32 T cell receptor beta chains sequenced from a single sample in a study of human T cells and chemical hapten exposure. The time point: patch test 2, 6 weeks after DPC sensitization. The treatment is: therapeutic diphenylcyclopropenone sensitization with weekly scalp DPC. TCRdb re-analysed the RACE reads in MiXCR, keeping a single row per CDR3 protein. Of under 450,000 distinct CDR3 sequences listed, just under 6.5% are singletons. The specimen comprised whole blood, sampled in connection with sensitization to the hapten diphenylcyclopropenone (DPC). These receptor sequences come from a woman between 18 and 29 years old with alopecia areata. Some clones in this sample may be carry-over from other donors' samples.

A few counts support this clonotype. This sequence joins TRBV7-2 and TRBJ1-2; D is possibly TRBD1 (5 bases). Germline V gene lookup returns CDR1 SGHTA and CDR2 FQGNSA. Trimming took off 2 bases at V and 3 bases at J, with 16 bases between the two ends. The CDR3 covers 16 residues. Here the CDR3 reads CASSLRLVQGDYGYTF. CDR3 bases: TGTGCCAGCAGCTTACGTCTGGTGCAGGGCGACTATGGCTACACCTTC.

This clonotype was recorded many times. The gene calls are TRBV19 and TRBJ1-2; 9 bases map to TRBD1. V was clipped by 5 bases and J by 6 bases; unmatched bases: 7. CDR3 length equals 14 residues. CDR1 and CDR2 from the germline V gene are LNHDA and SQIVND (reference sequence). The CDR3 sequence: CASSPRTGADGYTF. The CDR3 nucleotides read TGTGCCAGTAGTCCCAGGACAGGGGCAGATGGCTACACCTTC.

In this sample, this clonotype turned up many times. The chain is built from TRBV20-1 and TRBJ1-6, with 9 bases identical to TRBD1. The CDR3 contains 16 residues. V trimming: 0 bases; J trimming: 7 bases; junction bases outside the gene matches: 7. The V gene's germline CDR1 is DFQATT and CDR2 SNEGSKA (reference sequence). CDR3 in amino acids: CSARDPRTGDNSPLHF. In nucleotides, the CDR3 is TGCAGTGCTAGAGACCCTCGGACAGGGGACAATTCACCCCTCCACTTT.

This clonotype was counted many times. The gene calls are TRBV12-3 or TRBV12-4 and TRBJ2-3, with 8 bases aligning to TRBD2. V gave up 0 bases and J gave up 1 base; unmatched junction bases: 6. The CDR3 spans 17 residues. The CDR3 protein is CASSLAWNSGGTDTQYF. CDR3 in DNA: TGTGCCAGCAGTTTAGCGTGGAATAGCGGGGGCACAGATACGCAGTATTTT.

In its sample, this clonotype was seen many times. The chain uses TRBV12-3 or TRBV12-4 and TRBJ2-1; the match to TRBD1 covers 7 bases. The CDR3 contains 14 residues. The V gene end was trimmed by 6 bases and the J gene end by 9 bases; junction bases not matched to a gene: 11. The chain's CDR3 is CASSDRAPPGEQFF. In DNA, the CDR3 is TGTGCCAGCAGCGACAGGGCCCCCCCCGGTGAGCAGTTCTTC.

There are many counts of this clonotype. The rearrangement joins TRBV7-2 to TRBJ1-1; no reliable D call. V was trimmed by 1 base and J by 2 bases, leaving 8 bases between them. The CDR3 covers 14 residues. In germline, CDR1 is SGHTA, CDR2 FQGNSA. CDR3: CASSLVSGNTEAFF. The CDR3 DNA reads as TGTGCCAGCAGCTTAGTCAGTGGTAACACTGAAGCTTTCTTT.

This clonotype showed up many times. The genes are TRBV4-2 and TRBJ1-5, with D tentatively TRBD1 (5 bases). This CDR3 contains 17 residues. Germline V lookup: CDR1 LGHNA, CDR2 YNFKEQ. V was cut by 0 bases and J by 6 bases, with 18 bases left in between. CDR3 nucleotide sequence: TGTGCCAGCAGCCAAGATAGTAGCGCAGGGATCGGTCAGCCCCAGCATTTT. Amino acid sequence: CASSQDSSAGIGQPQHF.

This clonotype was detected ten times or more. The chain is built from TRBV12-3 or TRBV12-4 and TRBJ1-1, with unresolved D. Trimming pared 6 bases from V and 6 bases from J, leaving 14 bases between. This CDR3 spans 13 amino acids. This CDR3 reads CASSPTVGSEAFF. The CDR3 region has the DNA TGTGCCAGCAGCCCGACTGTCGGTTCTGAAGCTTTCTTT.

This rearrangement joins TRBV7-3 to TRBJ1-1, with 12 bases that match TRBD1. Per germline, CDR1 SGHTA and CDR2 FQGTGA. The CDR3 sequence is 16 residues long. Unmatched junction bases numbered 5, after V lost 5 bases and J lost 1 base. The CDR3: CASSPRDRGRNTEAFF. DNA for the CDR3: TGTGCCAGCAGCCCGAGGGACAGGGGGCGGAACACTGAAGCTTTCTTT.

The chain combines TRBV7-9 with TRBJ2-3; D is possibly TRBD2 (5 bases). Germline assignment: CDR1 SEHNR and CDR2 FQNEAQ (reference sequence). Between the trimmed V and J ends, which lost 7 bases and 3 bases, there was a span of 14 bases. This CDR3 is built from 14 residues. For the CDR3, the DNA is TGTGCCAGCACTCCCGCAGCGGAGACAGATACGCAGTATTTT. Protein: CASTPAAETDTQYF.

This clonotype appeared a few times. The chain joins TRBV11-2 to TRBJ2-1; 9 bases map to TRBD1. The germline CDR1 and CDR2 sequences are SGHAT and FQNNGV. The CDR3 consists of 14 residues. Trimming at V came to 7 bases and at J to 7 bases, leaving 8 bases not matched to a gene. The CDR3 region is CASNQRDRENEQFF. In nucleotides, the CDR3 is TGTGCCAGCAACCAGAGGGACAGGGAGAATGAGCAGTTCTTC.

The rearrangement links TRBV10-3 to TRBJ1-6, with D possibly matching TRBD1 (6 bases). The ends were cut back, 0 bases at V and 7 bases at J, with 25 bases in the middle. CDR3 length equals 20 residues. The V gene's germline CDR1 is ENHRY and CDR2 SYGVKD. CDR3 amino acids: CAISESQLQGRSPGNSPLHF. CDR3 coding DNA: TGTGCCATCAGTGAGTCACAACTTCAGGGGCGATCCCCGGGAAATTCACCCCTCCACTTT.

This CDR3 reads CASSQVPGGLTGELFF. CDR3 DNA: TGCGCCAGCAGCCAAGTCCCAGGGGGCTTAACCGGGGAGCTGTTTTTT. The chain uses TRBV4-1 and TRBJ2-2; TRBD1 agrees at 8 bases. Germline trimming cut 1 base from V and 5 bases from J; bases unmatched to any gene: 6. Looked up from germline, CDR1 is MGHRA and CDR2 is YSYEKL. CDR3 length: 16 amino acids.

The CDR3 is CASSQAQGSEETQYF. In nucleotides, the CDR3 is TGTGCCAGCAGCCAAGCACAGGGTTCCGAAGAGACCCAGTACTTC. The genes are TRBV4-2 and TRBJ2-5; TRBD1 might be the D (6 bases). Germline CDR1 LGHNA, CDR2 YNFKEQ. V was cut by 1 base and J by 3 bases, with 12 bases left in between. The CDR3 is made up of 15 amino acids.

A few counts support this clonotype. The V and J genes are TRBV7-9 and TRBJ1-2; D unresolved. CDR1 is SEHNR and CDR2 is FQNEAQ in the germline V gene (reference sequence). V lost 1 base and J lost 3, with 15 bases in between. The CDR3 has 16 amino acids. The CDR3 sequence: CASSLVTVATDYGYTF. The CDR3 bases are TGTGCCAGCAGCTTAGTAACAGTTGCCACTGACTATGGCTACACCTTC.

This clonotype was counted many times. The chain combines TRBV6-2 or TRBV6-3 with TRBJ1-1; D is possibly TRBD1 (6 bases). The CDR3 contains 13 residues. Germline V gene data show CDR1 as MNHEY and CDR2 as SVGEGT. Deletions cut 1 base from V and 5 bases from J, with 8 bases between. In nucleotides, the CDR3 is TGTGCCAGCAGTTACTGGGGGCGGACTGAAGCTTTCTTT. Amino acids: CASSYWGRTEAFF.

This clonotype was detected a few times. The chain recombines TRBV27 with TRBJ1-1; D unclear. The germline gives CDR1 MNHEY, CDR2 SMNVEV (reference sequence). Trimming left V 8 bases short and J 1 base short, with 8 bases between. The length of the CDR3 is 12 residues. The CDR3 region is CASHDWNTEAFF. The CDR3 DNA is TGTGCCAGCCATGACTGGAACACTGAAGCTTTCTTT.

This clonotype has at least ten counts. The rearrangement uses TRBV4-2 and TRBJ2-7; no clear D gene. Germline CDR1 is LGHNA and CDR2 is YNFKEQ. V was trimmed by 4 bases and J by 3 bases, leaving 19 bases between them. The CDR3 contains 16 residues. CDR3 DNA: TGTGCCAGCAGCCCCGACGTGAGTAGCCTAAACTACGAGCAGTACTTC. Its protein product is CASSPDVSSLNYEQYF.

The table lists this clonotype with a few counts. The CDR3 region has the DNA TGTGCCAGCAGCCGACAGGCCCATAATGAAAAACTGTTTTTT. Residues: CASSRQAHNEKLFF. The chain employs TRBV12-3 or TRBV12-4 and TRBJ1-4; the D gene is possibly TRBD1 (6 bases). Deletions cut 6 bases from V and 4 bases from J, with 12 bases between. The CDR3 totals 14 residues.

The J gene is TRBJ2-2, the V gene TRBV5-1; D is unclear. The V and J ends lost 3 bases and 5 bases respectively, with 8 bases between them. The CDR3 covers 13 residues. CDR1 is SGHRS, CDR2 YFSETQ, per germline. The CDR3 spells CASSSERTGELFF. Here the CDR3 DNA reads TGCGCCAGCAGCTCCGAAAGAACCGGGGAGCTGTTTTTT.

The sample holds many counts of this clonotype. The chain links TRBV3-1 to TRBJ2-1; TRBD2 matches 10 bases. Looked up from germline, CDR1 is LGHDT and CDR2 is YNNKEL (reference sequence). V gave up 0 bases and J gave up 13 bases; unmatched junction bases: 12. The CDR3 contains 16 residues. The CDR3 reads CASSQESSGGPGSQFF. The CDR3 DNA sequence: TGTGCCAGCAGCCAAGAATCTAGCGGGGGCCCAGGGAGCCAGTTCTTC.

This clonotype has a handful of counts. This chain links TRBV25-1 with TRBJ2-3; D may be TRBD2 (6 bases). The CDR3 runs 16 residues. Between the trimmed V and J ends, which lost 1 base and 6 bases, there was a span of 17 bases. Germline lookup yields CDR1 MGHDK and CDR2 SYGVNS. DNA of the CDR3: TGTGCCAGCAGTGAATCCCTCGGAGCAGGGAGGGATACGCAGTATTTT. Translation gives CASSESLGAGRDTQYF.

The V and J genes are TRBV20-1 and TRBJ2-7; D possibly corresponds to TRBD1 (6 bases). Germline V CDR1 and CDR2: DFQATT, SNEGSKA (reference sequence). The CDR3 spans 12 residues. V shed 5 bases and J shed 2 bases, with 10 bases lying between them. In nucleotides, the CDR3 is TGCAGTGCTGCAGGACAGACCTACGAGCAGTACTTC. It codes for CSAAGQTYEQYF.

The table lists this clonotype with a count of one. The chain carries TRBV12-3 or TRBV12-4 and TRBJ2-3; D assignment may be TRBD1 or TRBD2 (5 bases each). Trimming left V 6 bases short and J 5 bases short, with 12 bases between. This CDR3 is 13 amino acids long. CDR3 region: CASRPRDGDTQYF. CDR3 sequence (DNA): TGTGCCAGCAGGCCTAGGGACGGAGATACGCAGTATTTT.

CDR3 region: CASSPAGATNEKLFF. DNA for the CDR3: TGCGCCAGCAGCCCCGCGGGGGCAACTAATGAAAAACTGTTTTTT. The rearrangement links TRBV5-1 to TRBJ1-4, with D possibly being TRBD1 (5 bases). The CDR3 covers 15 residues. The V and J ends lost 4 bases and 0 bases respectively, with 10 bases between them. From germline, CDR1 is SGHRS and CDR2 YFSETQ.

This clonotype came up many times. The rearrangement uses TRBV20-1 and TRBJ1-2; D is ambiguous. Germline V lookup: CDR1 DFQATT, CDR2 SNEGSKA (reference sequence). With 4 bases removed from V and 6 bases from J, the gap between germline ends came to 15 bases. This CDR3 comprises 13 residues. The CDR3 sequence: CSAIDTTHHGYTF. Written as DNA, the CDR3 is TGCAGTGCTATCGACACGACACACCATGGCTACACCTTC.

This clonotype was picked up a small number of times. The chain employs TRBV6-5 and TRBJ1-2; D uncertain. Germline V lookup: CDR1 MNHEY, CDR2 SVGAGI. The CDR3 is made up of 14 amino acids. V lost 2 bases and J lost 4, with 11 bases in between. Here the CDR3 reads CASSYDNFLYGYTF. CDR3 bases: TGTGCCAGCAGTTACGATAACTTCCTCTATGGCTACACCTTC.

V usage is TRBV9 and J usage is TRBJ2-5, with D hard to call. V shed 0 bases and J shed 2 bases, with 11 bases lying between them. CDR3 length: 15 residues. Germline V lookup: CDR1 SGDLS, CDR2 YYNGEE. CDR3 residues: CASSVGRMGQETQYF. The DNA for the CDR3 is TGTGCCAGCAGCGTAGGAAGAATGGGACAAGAGACCCAGTACTTC.

This clonotype was counted many times. The V and J genes are TRBV20-1 and TRBJ1-1, with TRBD1 matching 8 bases. The CDR3 has 15 amino acids. Germline CDR1 and CDR2: DFQATT and SNEGSKA (reference sequence). The trim removed 3 bases at V and 1 base at J, leaving 7 bases unmatched. CDR3 nucleotide sequence: TGCAGTGCTAGGTCTCCACAGGGGGGGAACACTGAAGCTTTCTTT. It translates to CSARSPQGGNTEAFF.

This clonotype was recorded at least ten times. This chain uses TRBV4-3 with TRBJ1-2, with D unclear. The CDR3 length is 14 residues. Trimming stripped 0 bases from V and 5 bases from J, with 10 bases between. CDR1 and CDR2 (germline): LGHNA, YSLEER. This CDR3 is CASSQEAGKYGYTF. CDR3 nucleotide sequence: TGCGCCAGCAGCCAAGAGGCGGGAAAATATGGCTACACCTTC.

This clonotype occurred a few times. The chain joins TRBV4-2 to TRBJ1-1; D is unresolved. Trimming took 4 bases from V and 0 from J, leaving 15 bases between them. The CDR3 sequence is 16 residues long. CDR1 LGHNA and CDR2 YNFKEQ come from the germline V gene. CDR3 sequence (DNA): TGTGCCAGCAGCCCCGAGGACTTCGCTATGAACACTGAAGCTTTCTTT. This codes for CASSPEDFAMNTEAFF.

This clonotype was seen ten or more times. The chain links TRBV12-3 or TRBV12-4 to TRBJ2-2; 10 bases fit TRBD2. There are 16 residues in the CDR3. With V trimmed by 4 bases and J by 1 base, 3 bases remained unmatched. The CDR3 DNA is TGTGCCAGCAGTTGGACTAGCGGACTGAACACCGGGGAGCTGTTTTTT. Encoded protein: CASSWTSGLNTGELFF.